The 30 T cell receptor beta chains given below trace back to one sample, sequenced in a study of blood T cells in healthy people across ages. Primers used in a second PCR of about 6 to 11 cycles were a sample-barcoded 5' primer and a J-beta primer mix. TCRdb redid the calling of the 5' RACE reads with MiXCR, one entry per CDR3 protein. The sample contains roughly 800,000 distinct CDR3 sequences, roughly 50% of which appear only once. The material sequenced was blood. Source of these receptors: a man in his thirties or forties in good health.

This clonotype was seen a few times. The junction departs from germline at one end; a sequencing error may be responsible. The chain links TRBV20-1 to TRBJ1-4; 8 bases match TRBD1. Germline V gene data show CDR1 as DFQATT and CDR2 as SNEGSKA (reference sequence). The CDR3 loop spans 14 amino acids. The CDR3 coding sequence is TGCAGTGCCAGAGGGGACAGGCCGCCTGAAAAACTGTTTTTT. It specifies CSARGDRPPEKLFF.

This rearrangement joins TRBV20-1 to TRBJ2-1, with D possibly being TRBD2 (6 bases). Germline CDR1 and CDR2: DFQATT and SNEGSKA (reference sequence). The CDR3 sequence is 13 residues long. The V end lost 7 bases, the J end lost 4 bases, and 14 bases lay between the germline ends. The CDR3 sequence is CSVIQRAYNEQFF. In DNA, the CDR3 is TGCAGTGTAATCCAGCGGGCGTACAATGAGCAGTTCTTC.

This clonotype appeared once. The chain combines TRBV5-1 with TRBJ1-5, with D perhaps matching TRBD1 (6 bases). The V end was cut by 2 bases, the J end by 6 bases, with 15 bases between. The germline gives CDR1 SGHRS, CDR2 YFSETQ. CDR3 length: 15 residues. CDR3: CASSLGSGDRQPQHF. CDR3 in DNA: TGCGCCAGCAGCTTAGGGTCAGGGGATCGTCAGCCCCAGCATTTT.

The rearrangement uses TRBV20-1 and TRBJ2-3; D possibly corresponds to TRBD2 (6 bases). CDR3 size: 17 residues. Trimming took off 0 bases at V and 1 base at J, with 17 bases between the two ends. CDR1 is DFQATT, CDR2 SNEGSKA, per germline (reference sequence). The CDR3 DNA reads as TGCAGTGCTAGAGATTTCTTGCGGGACTCAGGCACAGATACGCAGTATTTT. Translation: CSARDFLRDSGTDTQYF.

This sequence joins TRBV7-9 and TRBJ1-1; 10 bases match TRBD1. After removal of 6 bases from V and 5 bases from J, the junction contained 9 bases not matched to a gene. In germline, CDR1 is SEHNR, CDR2 FQNEAQ (reference sequence). CDR3 size: 15 residues. The CDR3, as DNA: TGTGCCAGCAGTTTCGACAGGGGGCTCGAAACTGAAGCTTTCTTT. Translation gives CASSFDRGLETEAFF. Variable domain in full (rest from reference TRBV7-9 and TRBJ1-1): DTGVSQNPRHKITKRGQNVTFRCDPISEHNRLYWYRQTLGQGPEFLTYFQNEAQLEKSRLLSDRFSAERPKGSFSTLEIQRTEQGDSAMYLCASSFDRGLETEAFFGQGTRLTVV.

The genes are TRBV6-5 and TRBJ2-7; D unclear. V dropped 0 bases and J dropped 0 bases, with 3 bases sitting between them. CDR1 and CDR2 (germline): MNHEY, SVGAGI. This CDR3 comprises 13 residues. The CDR3 loop reads CASSYSISYEQYF. The CDR3 region has the DNA TGTGCCAGCAGTTACTCGATCTCCTACGAGCAGTACTTC.

CDR3 amino acids: CASSFAPPPRDTQYF. The CDR3 DNA is TGTGCCAGCAGCTTCGCCCCGCCACCTAGAGATACGCAGTATTTT. This sequence joins TRBV7-2 and TRBJ2-3, with unresolved D. The V end was cut by 3 bases, the J end by 5 bases, with 15 bases between. CDR3 size: 15 residues. The germline gives CDR1 SGHTA, CDR2 FQGNSA.

This chain uses TRBV2 with TRBJ2-7, with 8 nucleotides matching TRBD1. This CDR3 is built from 14 residues. In germline, CDR1 is SNHLY, CDR2 FYNNEI. The ends lost 6 bases at V and 4 bases at J; junction bases unmatched: 8. In DNA, the CDR3 is TGTGCCAGCAGAACCGGGACAGGAATTTACGAGCAGTACTTC. Encoded protein: CASRTGTGIYEQYF.

V gene TRBV10-3 combines with J gene TRBJ2-1, with TRBD2 matching over 10 bases. Germline V gene lookup returns CDR1 ENHRY and CDR2 SYGVKD. V lost 3 bases to trimming and J lost 9 bases; unmatched junction nucleotides: 14. The CDR3 covers 17 residues. This CDR3 reads CAISDSSASGGLGEQFF. CDR3 bases: TGTGCCATCAGTGACAGTTCGGCTAGCGGGGGATTAGGTGAGCAGTTCTTC.

V gene TRBV20-1 combines with J gene TRBJ2-1; 9 bases match TRBD2. Germline CDR1 and CDR2: DFQATT and SNEGSKA (reference sequence). The V segment lost 3 bases and the J segment 5 bases; nucleotides outside the gene matches: 8. CDR3 length: 15 residues. The CDR3 here is CSASPSAGGNNEQFF. The CDR3 region has the DNA TGCAGTGCTAGTCCATCGGCGGGAGGGAACAATGAGCAGTTCTTC.

This clonotype came up a few times. The J gene is TRBJ2-7, the V gene TRBV7-6; tentatively, D is TRBD1 or TRBD2 (7 bases each). This CDR3 has 15 amino acids. Trimming pared 6 bases from V and 2 bases from J, leaving 17 bases between. In germline, CDR1 is SGHVS, CDR2 FNYEAQ. The CDR3 DNA sequence: TGTGCCAGCAGTCTCCAGGGGGGGTTCGCCTACGAGCAGTACTTC. It codes for CASSLQGGFAYEQYF.

The chain couples TRBV20-1 to TRBJ2-5; D not resolved. The V end lost 3 bases, the J end lost 3 bases, and 5 bases lay between the germline ends. Germline CDR1 reads DFQATT; CDR2 reads SNEGSKA (reference sequence). This CDR3 spans 11 amino acids. For the CDR3, the DNA is TGCAGTGCTAGTCTGGAAGAGACCCAGTACTTC. It specifies CSASLEETQYF.

The gene calls are TRBV4-3 and TRBJ1-5, with 8 nucleotides matching TRBD1. J lost 7 bases, V lost 1 base, and 6 bases had no gene match. Germline V CDR1 and CDR2: LGHNA, YSLEER. The CDR3 contains 15 residues. The CDR3 region has the DNA TGCGCCAGCAGCCAAGGGACAGGGAGTCGACAGCCCCAGCATTTT. It encodes CASSQGTGSRQPQHF.

The chain employs TRBV3-1 and TRBJ2-2; D gene unclear. The length of the CDR3 is 14 residues. V was pared by 0 bases and J by 4 bases, with 6 bases between. CDR1 is LGHDT and CDR2 is YNNKEL in the germline V gene (reference sequence). In DNA form, the CDR3 reads TGTGCCAGCAGCCAAGATAGAGTCACCGGGGAGCTGTTTTTT. Its protein product is CASSQDRVTGELFF.

The J gene is TRBJ2-1, the V gene TRBV27, with D perhaps TRBD2 (6 bases). This CDR3 region has 15 residues. Germline lookup yields CDR1 MNHEY and CDR2 SMNVEV (reference sequence). V gave up 3 bases and J gave up 8 bases, with 17 bases separating them. CDR3 nucleotide sequence: TGTGCCAGCAGTTTTAAGGACTACCCATTGGATGAGCAGTTCTTC. As protein: CASSFKDYPLDEQFF.

The chain couples TRBV27 to TRBJ2-7; maybe TRBD2 (6 bases). V was shortened by 4 bases and J by 3 bases, with 25 bases between the two germline ends. The germline gives CDR1 MNHEY, CDR2 SMNVEV (reference sequence). The CDR3 totals 18 residues. The CDR3: CASSSPRGGWDLNYEQYF. The CDR3 nucleotides are TGTGCCAGCAGTTCCCCTCGCGGAGGGTGGGATTTAAACTACGAGCAGTACTTC.

This sequence joins TRBV11-3 and TRBJ2-5, with 7 bases lining up with TRBD2. The CDR3 consists of 13 residues. Trimming removed 5 bases from V and 5 bases from J; junction bases left unmatched: 5. CDR1 is SGHNT, CDR2 YENEEA, per germline. CDR3 coding DNA: TGTGCCAGCAGCCAAAACGGGAGGGAGACCCAGTACTTC. Protein product: CASSQNGRETQYF.

This clonotype was picked up a small number of times. The chain has TRBV6-2 or TRBV6-3 and TRBJ2-7; 9 bases are a match to TRBD2. V lost 4 bases and J lost 2; bases outside the gene matches: 3. The CDR3 covers 14 residues. Germline CDR1 MNHEY, CDR2 SVGEGT. CDR3 residues: CASSSAGGTYEQYF. In DNA, the CDR3 is TGTGCCAGCAGTTCAGCGGGAGGAACCTACGAGCAGTACTTC.

The V call is TRBV5-4, the J call TRBJ1-2; no reliable D call. The germline V gene has CDR1 SGHNT and CDR2 YYREEE (reference sequence). Trimming took 4 bases from V and 4 from J, leaving 17 bases between them. This CDR3 is 15 amino acids long. The CDR3 sequence: CASSPGPDPLYGYTF. CDR3 DNA: TGTGCCAGCAGCCCCGGGCCCGACCCCCTCTATGGCTACACCTTC. Drawing the rest from reference TRBV5-4 and TRBJ1-2, the complete variable domain is ETGVTQSPTHLIKTRGQQVTLRCSSQSGHNTVSWYQQALGQGPQFIFQYYREEENGRGNFPPRFSGLQFPNYSSELNVNALELDDSALYLCASSPGPDPLYGYTFGSGTRLTVV.

This clonotype was recorded a few times. The chain links TRBV29-1 to TRBJ2-1; 12 bases line up with TRBD1. The CDR3 covers 16 residues. The germline V gene has CDR1 SQVTM and CDR2 ANQGSEA. Germline trimming cut 4 bases from V and 6 bases from J; bases unmatched to any gene: 10. The CDR3: CSVGSFRDRGLNEQFF. DNA for the CDR3: TGCAGCGTTGGTTCTTTCCGGGACAGGGGGCTCAATGAGCAGTTCTTC.

The chain uses TRBV11-3 and TRBJ2-6; D not resolved. Trimming removed 5 bases at V and 4 bases at J, with 15 bases between. Germline values: CDR1 SGHNT, CDR2 YENEEA. This CDR3 spans 16 amino acids. CDR3 amino acids: CASSAGSLLGANVLTF. The CDR3 DNA is TGTGCCAGCAGCGCCGGGTCCCTCTTGGGGGCCAACGTCCTGACTTTC.

This chain uses TRBV28 with TRBJ1-2; 9 bases fit TRBD1. The trim removed 4 bases at V and 9 bases at J, leaving 15 bases unmatched. The CDR3 runs 16 residues. Per the germline V gene, CDR1 is MDHEN and CDR2 is SYDVKM. The CDR3 reads CASSSPSGTGIGSYTF. DNA of the CDR3: TGTGCCAGCAGTTCCCCTTCCGGGACAGGGATAGGTAGCTACACCTTC.

This clonotype was found a few times. The genes are TRBV7-2 and TRBJ2-7, with a tentative D call TRBD1 (7 bases). Trimming cost V 9 bases and J 1 base, with 16 bases left between them. Germline CDR1 and CDR2: SGHTA and FQGNSA. The CDR3 extends over 14 amino acids. CDR3 residues: CASSTGRLSYEQYF. In nucleotides, the CDR3 is TGTGCCAGTTCGACAGGGAGGTTGTCCTACGAGCAGTACTTC. The variable domain in full, completed from reference TRBV7-2 and TRBJ2-7, reads GAGVSQSPSNKVTEKGKDVELRCDPISGHTALYWYRQSLGQGLEFLIYFQGNSAPDKSGLPSDRFSAERTGGSVSTLTIQRTQQEDSAVYLCASSTGRLSYEQYFGPGTRLTVT.

The chain uses TRBV7-9 and TRBJ1-1; D uncertain. In germline, CDR1 is SEHNR, CDR2 FQNEAQ (reference sequence). The CDR3 is 12 residues long. Trimming removed 5 bases from V and 5 bases from J, with 9 bases in between. CDR3 coding DNA: TGTGCCAGCAGCCCCCGGGGAACTGAAGCTTTCTTT. This sequence encodes CASSPRGTEAFF. Supplemented by reference TRBV7-9 and TRBJ1-1, the full variable domain reads DTGVSQNPRHKITKRGQNVTFRCDPISEHNRLYWYRQTLGQGPEFLTYFQNEAQLEKSRLLSDRFSAERPKGSFSTLEIQRTEQGDSAMYLCASSPRGTEAFFGQGTRLTVV.

A remark on this clonotype: A read error may produce the germline difference seen at one junction end. This sequence joins TRBV6-1 and TRBJ1-2; the D is unclear. CDR3 size: 14 residues. The V gene's germline CDR1 is MNHNS and CDR2 SASEGT. This CDR3 reads CACSEDGEVYGYTF. The CDR3 nucleotides are TGTGCCTGCAGTGAAGACGGGGAGGTGTATGGCTACACCTTC.

This clonotype has more than one count but fewer than ten. The chain links TRBV29-1 to TRBJ2-5; 9 nucleotides agree with TRBD1. TRBJ2-7 matches the DNA end more closely, so the J call is doubtful. The CDR3 covers 12 residues. Germline V CDR1 and CDR2: SQVTM, ANQGSEA. The CDR3 region has the DNA TGCAGCGTTGTCGGACAGGGGTTCGAGCAGTACTTC. It codes for CSVVGQGFEQYF.

The J gene is TRBJ2-4, the V gene TRBV7-2; D possibly corresponds to TRBD2 (6 bases). This CDR3 region has 17 residues. Germline-derived CDR1 and CDR2 are SGHTA and FQGNSA. Deletions cut 0 bases from V and 9 bases from J, with 21 bases between. The CDR3 DNA is TGTGCCAGCAGCTTAGCTGCAGGAGGGTATGCGAGGGGCATTCAGTACTTC. Protein product: CASSLAAGGYARGIQYF.

V gene TRBV6-5 combines with J gene TRBJ1-2, with a tentative D call TRBD1 (6 bases). The V and J ends lost 3 bases and 4 bases respectively, with 12 bases between them. CDR1 and CDR2 (germline): MNHEY, SVGAGI. This CDR3 comprises 14 residues. The CDR3 here is CASSYSGAGYGYTF. The CDR3 bases are TGTGCCAGCAGTTATTCAGGGGCCGGCTATGGCTACACCTTC.

The chain has TRBV7-3 and TRBJ1-5; no definite D call. Germline CDR1 is SGHTA and CDR2 is FQGTGA. This CDR3 is 11 amino acids long. The germline V and J ends were trimmed by 11 bases and 6 bases, with 11 bases remaining between them. CDR3 region: CAPESGQPQHF. CDR3 DNA: TGTGCCCCAGAGTCTGGTCAGCCCCAGCATTTT.

This clonotype has at least ten counts. The chain carries TRBV4-3 and TRBJ2-7, with D possibly TRBD1 on 5 matching bases. There are 14 residues in the CDR3. Germline assignment: CDR1 LGHNA and CDR2 YSLEER. Between the trimmed V and J ends, which lost 0 bases and 4 bases, there was a span of 10 bases. The CDR3 sequence: CASSQDRQGYEQYF. The CDR3 DNA follows: TGCGCCAGCAGCCAAGATAGGCAGGGATACGAGCAGTACTTC.